Below are 18 T cell receptor beta chains sequenced from a single sample in a study of regulatory T cells in long-lasting Graves disease. As for time point: newly diagnosed GD, antithyroid drugs for less than 3 months. Scientists built the TCR library using RNA that was extracted from PBMCs. Relying on iRepertoire HTBI primers and Arm-PCR of CDR3 regions, the team built TCR beta libraries. Via MiXCR, TCRdb re-called the multiplex PCR reads, giving one row per CDR3 protein. The table lists 450,000 to 600,000 distinct CDR3 sequences, 15% to 20% of them singletons. The same sample was also studied in work on T cells in Graves' hyperthyroidism and ophthalmopathy.

The sample here was peripheral blood mononuclear cells (PBMCs), taken at new diagnosis, from a patient treated with antithyroid drugs. These receptors were taken from a man aged 40-49 years with Graves disease.

The sample holds a few counts of this clonotype. The V call is TRBV7-9, the J call TRBJ1-6, with 12 bases matching TRBD1. Trimming cost V 5 bases and J 10 bases; bases outside gene matches: 6. The CDR3 is 15 amino acids. Per the germline V gene, CDR1 is SEHNR and CDR2 is FQNEAQ (reference sequence). CDR3 sequence reads: CASSRGQGARSPLHF. The CDR3, as DNA: TGTGCCAGCAGCCGGGGACAGGGGGCGCGGTCACCCCTCCACTTT. Full variable domain (rest looked up from reference TRBV7-9 and TRBJ1-6): DTGVSQNPRHKITKRGQNVTFRCDPISEHNRLYWYRQTLGQGPEFLTYFQNEAQLEKSRLLSDRFSAERPKGSFSTLEIQRTEQGDSAMYLCASSRGQGARSPLHFGNGTRLTVT.

This clonotype was picked up many times. The rearrangement links TRBV7-2 to TRBJ2-2, with TRBD1 as a possible D gene (6 bases). This CDR3 region has 15 residues. V dropped 4 bases and J dropped 0 bases, with 9 bases sitting between them. The germline V gene encodes CDR1 SGHTA and CDR2 FQGNSA. The CDR3 DNA follows: TGTGCCAGCAGCTCCAGGGGCACGAACACCGGGGAGCTGTTTTTT. Protein sequence: CASSSRGTNTGELFF.

This clonotype has just a few counts. This sequence joins TRBV11-2 and TRBJ1-2, with a possible D match to TRBD1 (5 bases). Between the trimmed V and J ends, which lost 0 bases and 2 bases, there was a span of 10 bases. This CDR3 comprises 15 residues. Germline-derived CDR1 and CDR2 are SGHAT and FQNNGV. The CDR3 DNA follows: TGTGCCAGCAGCTTAGAGTTAGGGGCGAACTATGGCTACACCTTC. It is translated as CASSLELGANYGYTF.

This clonotype has more than one count but fewer than ten. This chain connects TRBV20-1 to TRBJ1-6; no firm D call. Germline CDR1 DFQATT, CDR2 SNEGSKA (reference sequence). Trimming removed 3 bases from V and 0 bases from J, with 9 bases in between. The CDR3 is 15 amino acids. Here the CDR3 reads CSASGRSSYNSPLHF. CDR3 sequence (DNA): TGCAGTGCTAGTGGCAGGAGCTCCTATAATTCACCCCTCCACTTT.

There are many counts of this clonotype. The chain combines TRBV6-5 with TRBJ2-7; D may be TRBD2 (6 bases). The V and J ends lost 4 bases and 0 bases respectively, with 13 bases between them. CDR1 and CDR2 (germline): MNHEY, SVGAGI. The CDR3 covers 15 residues. CDR3 region: CASSSGGFSSYEQYF. CDR3 DNA: TGTGCCAGCAGTTCCGGGGGATTTAGCTCCTACGAGCAGTACTTC.

This clonotype was seen a handful of times. The chain employs TRBV7-3 and TRBJ2-6, with a possible D match to TRBD1 (6 bases). This CDR3 is built from 18 residues. Trimming stripped 1 base from V and 0 bases from J, with 13 bases between. CDR1 and CDR2 from the germline V gene are SGHTA and FQGTGA. The chain's CDR3 is CASSLNHGGGSGANVLTF. The CDR3 DNA follows: TGTGCCAGCAGCTTAAACCATGGGGGCGGCTCTGGGGCCAACGTCCTGACTTTC.

Many counts were recorded for this clonotype. The CDR3: CASDPGLAAGELFF. The CDR3 DNA follows: TGTGCCAGCGATCCGGGACTAGCGGCCGGGGAGCTGTTTTTT. This chain joins TRBV28 and TRBJ2-2, with 11 bases identical to TRBD2. Germline V gene lookup returns CDR1 MDHEN and CDR2 SYDVKM. Trimming at V came to 8 bases and at J to 6 bases, leaving 5 bases not matched to a gene. The CDR3 has 14 residues.

This clonotype was seen many times. The chain employs TRBV6-1 and TRBJ2-7; D may be TRBD1 (5 bases). The CDR3 extends over 18 amino acids. Between the trimmed V and J ends, which lost 6 bases and 0 bases, there was a span of 24 bases. Germline CDR1 is MNHNS and CDR2 is SASEGT. Written as DNA, the CDR3 is TGTGCCAGCAGCCACCCAAAAGGGGCAGGCACACTCTCCTACGAGCAGTACTTC. The encoded protein is CASSHPKGAGTLSYEQYF.

This clonotype was observed many times. This chain uses TRBV7-2 with TRBJ2-5, with 8 bases that match TRBD2. Per germline, CDR1 SGHTA and CDR2 FQGNSA. V gave up 5 bases and J gave up 5 bases; unmatched junction bases: 13. The CDR3 totals 16 residues. DNA of the CDR3: TGTGCCAGCAGCCCTGGTCGGGAGGGCCTTAGGGAGACCCAGTACTTC. This codes for CASSPGREGLRETQYF.

The sample holds many counts of this clonotype. The chain links TRBV7-9 to TRBJ2-1, with TRBD2 identical over 8 bases. The CDR3 covers 15 residues. Germline CDR1 and CDR2: SEHNR and FQNEAQ (reference sequence). Trimming at V came to 6 bases and at J to 9 bases, leaving 13 bases not matched to a gene. The CDR3 bases are TGTGCCAGCAGGACACGAGCGGGAGAAGGAGGTGAGCAGTTCTTC. It yields the protein CASRTRAGEGGEQFF.

This clonotype came up many times. The genes are TRBV6-2 or TRBV6-3 and TRBJ1-4, with TRBD1 identical over 9 bases. Germline V gene lookup returns CDR1 MNHEY and CDR2 SVGEGT. Trimming took 7 bases from V and 5 from J; bases not matched to a gene: 11. CDR3 size: 16 residues. The CDR3 is CASNDVLGTGNEKLFF. The CDR3 DNA follows: TGTGCCAGCAACGATGTTCTCGGGACAGGGAATGAAAAACTGTTTTTT.

This clonotype was counted a single time. The V and J genes are TRBV7-2 and TRBJ1-2; tentatively, D is TRBD1 (5 bases). In germline, CDR1 is SGHTA, CDR2 FQGNSA. Between the trimmed V and J ends, which lost 4 bases and 5 bases, there was a span of 8 bases. This CDR3 region has 12 residues. The CDR3 nucleotides read TGTGCCAGCAGCTGGGACTTTTATGGCTACACCTTC. Translation: CASSWDFYGYTF.

The chain carries TRBV28 and TRBJ2-1; 7 positions match TRBD2. TRBJ2-5 matches the DNA end more closely, so the J call is doubtful. This CDR3 region has 13 residues. Germline CDR1 MDHEN, CDR2 SYDVKM. The CDR3 nucleotides are TGTGCCAGCAGTGGACTAGTCCCAGAGACCCAGTACTTC. Translated: CASSGLVPETQYF.

This clonotype was seen repeatedly, ten times or more. V is TRBV20-1 and J is TRBJ2-5, with a weak D call TRBD1 (8 bases). Per the germline V gene, CDR1 is DFQATT and CDR2 is SNEGSKA (reference sequence). There are 13 residues in the CDR3. The V and J ends lost 3 bases and 4 bases respectively, with 12 bases between them. CDR3 residues: CSARDREGETQYF. CDR3 bases: TGCAGTGCTAGGGACAGGGAGGGAGAGACCCAGTACTTC.

This clonotype was picked up many times. CDR3 bases: TGTGCCAGCAGCCAAGGAATCAGGGACGGTCAGCCCCAGCATTTT. It translates to CASSQGIRDGQPQHF. The V and J genes are TRBV3-1 and TRBJ1-5, with D possibly TRBD1 on 5 matching bases. This CDR3 is 15 amino acids long. Germline CDR1 LGHDT, CDR2 YNNKEL (reference sequence). Trimming took 1 base from V and 6 from J, leaving 13 bases between them. The full variable domain, with the rest looked up from reference TRBV3-1 and TRBJ1-5, is DTAVSQTPKYLVTQMGNDKSIKCEQNLGHDTMYWYKQDSKKFLKIMFSYNNKELIINETVPNRFSPKSPDKAHLNLHINSLELGDSAVYFCASSQGIRDGQPQHFGDGTRLSIL.

Ten or more counts support this clonotype. This sequence joins TRBV30 and TRBJ1-3; possible D gene TRBD1, 6 bases. The CDR3 totals 19 residues. Trimming left V 0 bases short and J 1 base short, with 22 bases between. Germline CDR1 reads GTSNPN; CDR2 reads SVGIG (reference sequence). The CDR3 sequence: CAWSVQRSGTLISGNTIYF. For the CDR3, the DNA is TGTGCCTGGAGTGTACAACGTTCAGGGACACTGATTTCTGGAAACACCATATATTTT.

The chain combines TRBV20-1 with TRBJ2-4; no reliable D call. The CDR3 runs to 13 residues. Germline CDR1 and CDR2: DFQATT and SNEGSKA (reference sequence). V lost 0 bases and J 9 bases, leaving 12 bases between the germline ends. DNA of the CDR3: TGCAGTGCTAGAGATACCACTTTAACCATTCAGTACTTC. Protein sequence: CSARDTTLTIQYF.

There are a few counts of this clonotype. This chain uses TRBV24-1 with TRBJ2-1; 14 bases are shared with TRBD2. V shed 4 bases and J 6 bases; nucleotides not matched to a gene: 10. Germline CDR1 reads KGHDR; CDR2 reads SFDVKD. The CDR3 consists of 18 residues. The CDR3 is CATSDPGGLAGVSNEQFF. CDR3 bases: TGTGCCACCAGTGACCCCGGGGGACTAGCGGGAGTATCCAATGAGCAGTTCTTC.